The clone carrying this T cell receptor beta chain has at least ten counts. No antigen is known for it. Amplification targeted TCR beta CDR3 regions from RNA transcripts. Carried out on the TCR CDR3, a first-round RT-PCR used the HTBI primer set. TCRdb re-analysed the multiplex PCR reads in MiXCR, keeping a single row per CDR3 protein. The table has some 600,000 distinct CDR3 sequences, roughly 14% seen once. This entry comes from a study of T cells in Graves' hyperthyroidism and ophthalmopathy. Study-level information: Peripheral blood samples were taken at initial diagnosis, prior to any treatment. General observations from the study: A 13 V-J signature model discriminated ophthalmopathy versus stable hyperthyroidism.

The blood was taken when hyperthyroidism was first diagnosed, before any ophthalmopathy symptoms showed up. CDR1 is DFQATT and CDR2 is SNEGSKA in the germline V gene (reference sequence). CDR3 length equals 12 residues. V lost 1 base and J lost 8, with 8 bases in between. Sequencing was performed on blood. The clonotype comes from a young woman with Graves' hyperthyroidism that later progressed to Graves' ophthalmopathy. The J gene is TRBJ2-2, the V gene TRBV20-1; D not resolved. CDR3 residues: CSARASSGELFF. Here the CDR3 DNA reads TGCAGTGCTAGAGCATCTTCGGGGGAGCTGTTTTTT.